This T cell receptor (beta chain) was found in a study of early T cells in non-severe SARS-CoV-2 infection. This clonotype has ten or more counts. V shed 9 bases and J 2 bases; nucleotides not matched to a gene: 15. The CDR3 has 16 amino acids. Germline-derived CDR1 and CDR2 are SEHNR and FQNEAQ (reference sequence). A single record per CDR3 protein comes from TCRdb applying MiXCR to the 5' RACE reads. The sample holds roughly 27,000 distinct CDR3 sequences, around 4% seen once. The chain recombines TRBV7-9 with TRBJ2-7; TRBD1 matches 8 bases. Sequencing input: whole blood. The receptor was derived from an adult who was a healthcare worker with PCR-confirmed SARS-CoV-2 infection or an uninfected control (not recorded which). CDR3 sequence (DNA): TGTGCCAGTTCCCGCGAAATGACAGGGGCCACCTACGAGCAGTACTTC. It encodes CASSREMTGATYEQYF.